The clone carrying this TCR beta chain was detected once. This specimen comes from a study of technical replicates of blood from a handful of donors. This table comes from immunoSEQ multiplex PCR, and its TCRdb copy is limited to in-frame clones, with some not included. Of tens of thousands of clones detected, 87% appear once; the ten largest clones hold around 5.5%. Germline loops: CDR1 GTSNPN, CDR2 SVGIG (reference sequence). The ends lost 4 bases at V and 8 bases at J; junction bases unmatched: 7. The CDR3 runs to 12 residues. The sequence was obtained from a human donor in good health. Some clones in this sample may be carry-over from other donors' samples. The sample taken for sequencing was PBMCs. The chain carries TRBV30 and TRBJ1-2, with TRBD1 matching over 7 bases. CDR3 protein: CAWTEQGQGYTF. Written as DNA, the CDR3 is TGTGCCTGGACCGAACAGGGACAGGGCTACACCTTC. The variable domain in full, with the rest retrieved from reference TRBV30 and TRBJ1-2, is SQTIHQWPATLVQPVGSPLSLECTVEGTSNPNLYWYRQAAGRGLQLLFYSVGIGQISSEVPQNLSASRPQDRQFILSSKKLLLSDSGFYLCAWTEQGQGYTFGSGTRLTVV.